The clone carrying this T cell receptor (beta chain) was seen at least ten times. What it recognizes is unknown. The source material, RNA transcripts, was used to amplify TCR beta CDR3 regions. The HTBI primer set served for first-round RT-PCR of the TCR CDR3. TCRdb fed the multiplex PCR reads into MiXCR, producing one record per CDR3 protein. The table lists around 520,000 distinct CDR3 sequences, approximately 14% of them singletons, with over 11% in the top ten. The sample belongs to a study of T cells in Graves' hyperthyroidism and ophthalmopathy. Regarding the study as a whole: Ophthalmopathy, which appeared later, was predicted by the model a median roughly 6.6 months before onset.

This CDR3 comprises 12 residues. Germline V CDR1 and CDR2: SQVTM, ANQGSEA. The source material was blood. This chain links TRBV29-1 with TRBJ2-7; D is possibly TRBD1 (5 bases). This clonotype originated in a woman aged 40 to 49 with Graves' hyperthyroidism. Written as DNA, the CDR3 is TGCAGTGTCCGGACAATGGGCTACGAGCAGTACTTC. This encodes CSVRTMGYEQYF.